This is a list of T cell receptor beta chains from one sample in a study of T cell responses to AZD1222 COVID-19 vaccine. This table comes from immunoSEQ multiplex PCR, and its TCRdb copy is limited to in-frame clones, with some not included. This table has about 110,000 clones, around 90% appearing once. This sample comprised peripheral blood, obtained 28 days after the second AZD1222 dose. The receptors originated from an adult who received the AZD1222 COVID-19 vaccine. Both conserved end residues are trimmed from each CDR3. Fields, in order: CDR3 protein, J gene, V gene.

ASSPSGRERGNEQF TRBJ2-1 TRBV18
ASSPREGGYFGETQY TRBJ2-5 TRBV5-1
ASSLEQTKNIQY TRBJ2-4 TRBV28
ASSQSLGLGHTDTQY TRBJ2-3 TRBV14
ASSQAPLGTQY TRBJ2-5 TRBV3-1/TRBV3-2
ASRAGQAYEQY TRBJ2-7 TRBV7-8
ASSFELRGYT TRBJ1-2 TRBV28
ASSLASGQGGNYGYT TRBJ1-2 TRBV5-1
ASSRPKGRGPQETQY TRBJ2-5 TRBV5-1
ASSFGGASYNEQF TRBJ2-1 TRBV6-5
ASGGVWTGTTTNEKLF TRBJ1-4 TRBV27
ASSEGLAGYWGYT TRBJ1-2 TRBV6-1
ASSMGGVTEAF TRBJ1-1 TRBV19
ASSVDGFPSGNTIY TRBJ1-3 TRBV9
ASSPQGPGNTIY TRBJ1-3 TRBV5-1
ASSPVTQNTEAF TRBJ1-1 TRBV18
AISESEAGSYEQY TRBJ2-7 TRBV10-3
ASSRDRAGTEAF TRBJ1-1 TRBV4-1
AILAPGSSTDTQY TRBJ2-3 TRBV10-3
ASSSRTPGSNQPQH TRBJ1-5 TRBV28
ASSPVGAPGRSGNTIY TRBJ1-3 TRBV18
ATSRDMVTSNYGYT TRBJ1-2 TRBV15
ASSPPTGNFYGYT TRBJ1-2 TRBV28